The text below deals with one TCR beta chain. Its antigen is still unknown. These data originate in a study of blood T cells in healthy people across ages. The donors, healthy Caucasians from Russia, were aged about 6 to 95. Samples each had at least 5 micrograms of total RNA extracted. The germline V gene encodes CDR1 DFQATT and CDR2 SNEGSKA (reference sequence). Trimming removed 7 bases from V and 0 bases from J, with 18 bases in between. The CDR3 has 15 amino acids. Study outcomes and limitations: The study found more naive CD4+ cells and higher diversity in long-lived than aged donors.

A second about 7 to 11 cycle PCR used barcoded and J-beta primers. Unique molecular identifiers of 12 random nucleotides labeled each cDNA. TCRdb recomputed calls from the 5' RACE reads with MiXCR, one row per CDR3 protein. The sample has roughly 2 million distinct CDR3 sequences, around half seen once. V and J are TRBV20-1 and TRBJ1-2; no definite D call. The specimen sequenced was blood. The TCR sequence derives from a woman in her thirties or forties in good health. The CDR3 spells CSVDASGGANYGYTF. The CDR3 bases are TGCAGTGTCGACGCTTCGGGTGGAGCTAACTATGGCTACACCTTC.